Here is one T cell receptor (beta chain) with its context. Its antigen has not been determined. No base quality values were provided; no much bigger clone lies one nucleotide off. The CDR3 has 21 amino acids, counting the end cysteine and phenylalanine. The sequence is cut down to CDR3 DNA, 63 bases in frame from base 1. After removal of 0 bases from V and 1 base from J, the junction retains 14 bases not matched to a gene. In the germline V gene, CDR1 corresponds to SGDLS and CDR2 to YYNGEE. This sample is part of a study of cytomegalovirus exposure and HLA in healthy donors (dated 2017 in TCRdb). In terms of the full investigation: An earlier analysis of roughly 500 of the donors reported about 250 Gb of sequence data and 100 million to 130 million unique TCR beta sequences from 150 million to 200 million T cells. Of the approximately 400 genotyped donors, 81% fell in the genetic ancestry cluster associated with self-reported Caucasian donors. To decide whether each TCR beta V gene segment behaved as functional or pseudogenic, an earlier analysis of nearly 600 of the donors relied on high-throughput TCR beta sequencing. On average, around 240,000 unique TCR beta nucleotide sequences were sequenced per donor among some 420 genotyped donors of the cohort, with around 19% of those sequences being non-productive. Both class I and class II loci were covered by HLA typing, at four-digit resolution. The study combined high-throughput TCR immunosequencing, statistical association of individual TCRs with disease status, and machine learning to predict cytomegalovirus infection status. Every repertoire in the discovery cohort had been generated on one and the same sequencing platform. About five DR-DQ haplotypes were handled as single units for association and clustering, since linkage in the cohort was strong. The number of typed donors differed by locus: about 629-630 for A, B, C, DRB1 and DQB1; some 500 for DQA1; some 590 for DPA1; and some 430 for DPB1. The later analysis used no new phenotypic data to find candidate immune exposures, relying instead on TCR beta sequences and their occurrence across donors. The study aimed to test whether signatures of past pathogen exposure could be identified by cataloging public T cell receptors. A later analysis re-examined previously published TCR beta repertoires from hundreds of donors and added high-resolution HLA genotyping to investigate patterns of TCR occurrence. Besides the first cohort of more than 650 subjects, a separate validation cohort made up of 120 different subjects was used. A later genetic analysis took genome-wide SNP genotypes for about three fifths of the 666 donors and used that subset as a discovery cohort. An early release that covered some 640 HLA-typed donors contained approximately 300 gigabases of sequencing data and around 85 million unique TCR sequences. Donor age, sex, ethnicity and CMV serostatus were compiled alongside the repertoire data. The T cell repertoires of around 730 subjects were profiled by immunosequencing and related to cytomegalovirus serostatus.

Receptor libraries were prepared by the immunoSEQ multiplex PCR assay. For the multiplex PCR, a mixture combining 60 forward primers for TCR Vbeta segments and 13 reverse primers for TCR Jbeta segments was used. The CDR3 region of rearranged TCR beta genes was amplified from genomic DNA with a multiplex PCR assay. The amplified TCR beta libraries were sequenced on the Illumina HiSeq System as 87-base-pair reads. The authors' pipeline ran thus. A later analysis counted around 72 million unique TCR beta chains across the 550 to 700 repertoires, and approximately 11 million of these chains were shared by at least two donors. A nearest-neighbor algorithm error-corrected the raw reads and collapsed the reads into unique sequences, merging closely related sequences to remove PCR and sequencing errors. V, D and J gene segments were assigned by aligning CDR3 sequences to IMGT reference sequences. For a sequence to be retained, a match of at least six nucleotides was required to both a V gene segment and a J gene segment. Rearrangements were called productive when the CDR3 lacked stop codons and stayed in frame with V and J; all others were non-productive. Following IMGT convention, CDR3 was defined as the stretch from the second conserved V-encoded cysteine up to the conserved J-encoded phenylalanine. The earlier analysis of about 570 of the donors excluded any sequence lacking an unambiguous match to a single V gene segment. An earlier analysis of under 750 of the donors called V segments functional above 56.7% productive rearrangements and segregating when the between-donor standard deviation exceeded 5%. To diagnose cytomegalovirus status from the catalog of TCR beta chain sequences, a statistical classification framework was built. A later analysis assigned V and J genes by comparing TCR nucleotide sequences with IMGT/GENE-DB human TR gene sequences. In a later analysis, CDR3 sequences and most-parsimonious VDJ recombination scenarios were assigned using the TCRdist pipeline. In a later analysis, each TCR beta chain was defined by its CDR3 amino acid sequence together with its V-gene family, and reads without a unique V-gene family were excluded. A later analysis removed 500 to 600 highly shared, low-generation-probability nucleotide sequences to deal with suspected cross-contamination and a sequencing artifact. A later analysis calculated a clonal expansion index for each public chain from normalized within-repertoire ranks of inferred template counts. Generation probabilities in a later analysis came from a VDJ recombination model fitted to out-of-frame rearrangements, and those results were checked against IGoR. In a later analysis, hypergeometric tests were used to score TCR-TCR, TCR-HLA and TCR-CMV co-occurrence, with a repertoire-size bias correction applied to TCR pairs. To estimate false discovery rates, a later analysis permuted the HLA or CMV assignments 20 times. In a later analysis, co-occurring TCRs were grouped with DBSCAN, and TCRdist sequence similarity was added when clustering was performed within HLA-allele-positive subsets. Co-occurrence clustering excluded repertoires with fewer than 30,000 or more than 120,000 public chains, plus five with anomalous nucleotide sharing. TCRdb stores this immuneACCESS table with in-frame sequences only. Part of the clones is absent; in the studies checked, under half of the shortfall reflects unresolved V genes, and no reason is known for the rest. D and trimming come from the DNA, and the V and J calls and clone size come from that table. Within this sample are fewer than 200,000 clones, with just under 80% of them counted one time only. Around 2.6% of the sample is taken by the ten largest.

The cohort consisted of some 730 healthy bone marrow donors. At the time of sampling, every cohort member was nominally healthy, though immune exposures that went unrecorded were likely present. The donor tested CMV seronegative, placing the donor among the 350 to 400 seronegative members of the cohort. A peripheral blood sample was collected from each donor, and TCR beta sequencing was performed on peripheral blood mononuclear cells. The Qiagen DNeasy Blood Extraction Kit was used to extract genomic DNA from the blood cell samples. The full study reports these points: Because the 87-base-pair reads could not distinguish some IMGT-functional V segments, including TRBV6-2 and TRBV6-3, those segments were excluded. In a later analysis, several top co-occurrence clusters were reported to appear linked to parvovirus B19, influenza, CMV and Epstein-Barr virus. Correlated functional status among segregating V segments might reflect linkage disequilibrium, but an unknown experimental factor could not be ruled out. The sequencing pipeline was judged likely to have produced a cluster of highly shared sequence variants as a technical artifact. Compared with the roughly 670-donor mean, donors in an Asian-associated ancestry cluster had fewer N-insertions in productive TCRs, according to a later genetic analysis. Immune exposure information for the cohort was limited to CMV serostatus. Because some donors lacked HLA typing at each locus, the association tests relied only on the typed subset. Most TCR sequences were seen in very few donors, while some public TCRs were found in many individuals. Most CMV-associated TCR beta chains appeared to be HLA-restricted in a later analysis, and the HLA associations seemed to be driven largely by CMV exposure. In a later analysis, TCR association rates were found to vary across HLA loci, with the most associated TCRs seen for DRB1 alleles and the fewest for HLA-C alleles. Assigning TCR associations to individual alleles was difficult when HLA alleles, especially DR and DQ, strongly co-occurred. According to the authors, the approach could potentially be generalized to other disease states and immunological phenotypes. The study listed 164 TCR beta chains as associated with cytomegalovirus. A later analysis associated 15,000 to 20,000 TCR beta sequences with specific HLA alleles at a false discovery rate of 0.05. In a later analysis, HLA-associated TCR beta chains were found to be more clonally expanded and to have lower generation probabilities than equally common non-associated chains. The classifier was reported to diagnose cytomegalovirus status with high specificity and sensitivity in both the original and validation cohorts. Because counts were too low, fewer than 20 rarely observed V segments, including chromosome 9 orphons, were excluded from the earlier analysis of roughly 580 of the donors. Presence/absence analyses assumed roughly uniform sequencing depth across donors, an assumption that may not hold. In a later genetic analysis, a missense DCLRE1C variant was associated with V-gene and J-gene trimming of TCR beta chains, and the association was replicated in an independent cohort. The cohort was sequenced for TCR beta chains only, and without alpha or paired-chain data the features that could be detected were limited. In an earlier analysis of about 600 of the donors, most TCR beta V segments appeared in productive rearrangements about 87% or about 30% of the time, broadly matching IMGT annotations. In vitro tests confirmed that three of the cytomegalovirus-associated TCR beta chains recognize cytomegalovirus antigens. A further reported finding was that TCR beta sequences accurately predicted the HLA-A and HLA-B alleles for most subjects in the first cohort.

Rearrangement joined TRBV9 to TRBJ2-1; 12 central nucleotides agree with TRBD2. This clonotype was sampled from a female donor in good health and CMV-seronegative. Specimen: PBMCs. The CDR3 loop reads CASSVATGVPGLAGSYNEQFF. The base sequence is TGTGCCAGCAGCGTAGCTACAGGGGTCCCCGGACTAGCGGGGTCCTACAATGAGCAGTTCTTC. The CDR3, completed at both ends by the reference TRBV9 and TRBJ2-1 genes, gives the full variable domain DSGVTQTPKHLITATGQRVTLRCSPRSGDLSVYWYQQSLDQGLQFLIQYYNGEERAKGNILERFSAQQFPDLHSELNLSSLELGDSALYFCASSVATGVPGLAGSYNEQFFGPGTRLTVL.